These 18 T cell receptor beta chains were all obtained from the same sample, sequenced in a study of molecular identifiers for immune sequencing clone quantification. TCRdb redid the calling of the PCR reads with MiXCR, one entry per CDR3 protein. The table has about half a million distinct CDR3 sequences, about 20% seen once. Input material: naive CD8+ T cells from blood, with Jurkat cell RNA spiked in. This sample's subset: FACS-sorted CD8+CD4-CCR7+CD45RA+ naive T cells. These receptors were obtained from a human donor in good health. Some libraries in this study had Jurkat cell RNA spiked in.

This clonotype was observed a few times. The CDR3 DNA sequence: TGTGCTAGTGGTTTGTTTGGGGGTGCGTGGGATCAAGAGACCCAGTACTTC. It encodes CASGLFGGAWDQETQYF. This chain links TRBV12-5 with TRBJ2-5; possibly TRBD1 or TRBD2 for D (5 bases each). This CDR3 has 17 residues. V was trimmed by 2 bases and J by 2 bases, leaving 18 bases between them. Germline-derived CDR1 and CDR2 are LGHNT and FRNRAP.

This clonotype occurred a few times. The genes are TRBV28 and TRBJ2-7; D is possibly TRBD2 (6 bases). The germline V gene encodes CDR1 MDHEN and CDR2 SYDVKM. Trimming removed 8 bases from V and 2 bases from J, with 16 bases in between. The CDR3 has 14 residues. This chain's CDR3 is CASAWAGFTYEQYF. The CDR3 bases are TGTGCCAGCGCTTGGGCGGGGTTCACCTACGAGCAGTACTTC. Based on the CDR3 plus reference TRBV28 and TRBJ2-7, the full variable domain is DVKVTQSSRYLVKRTGEKVFLECVQDMDHENMFWYRQDPGLGLRLIYFSYDVKMKEKGDIPEGYSVSREKKERFSLILESASTNQTSMYLCASAWAGFTYEQYFGPGTRLTVT.

The rearrangement uses TRBV9 and TRBJ2-5, with TRBD1 identical over 8 bases. Germline CDR1 reads SGDLS; CDR2 reads YYNGEE. The J segment lost 6 bases and the V segment lost 3 bases, leaving 10 bases of the junction unmatched. This CDR3 region has 15 residues. Here the CDR3 DNA reads TGTGCCAGCAGCGACGGACAGGGTCCTATGAAGACCCAGTACTTC. It yields the protein CASSDGQGPMKTQYF.

This clonotype was counted ten times or more. The rearrangement joins TRBV7-9 to TRBJ2-6; no clear D gene. V shed 9 bases and J shed 0 bases, with 6 bases lying between them. Germline V gene sequence: CDR1 SEHNR, CDR2 FQNEAQ (reference sequence). This CDR3 is 13 amino acids long. CDR3 sequence (DNA): TGTGCCAGTTCAAACTCTGGGGCCAACGTCCTGACTTTC. Its translation: CASSNSGANVLTF.

This clonotype was observed at least ten times. The rearrangement links TRBV7-2 to TRBJ1-1, with 7 bases lining up with TRBD1. The CDR3 contains 14 residues. J lost 2 bases, V lost 5 bases, and 5 bases had no gene match. From germline, CDR1 is SGHTA and CDR2 FQGNSA. This CDR3 is CASSGGQANTEAFF. In DNA form, the CDR3 reads TGTGCCAGCAGCGGCGGACAGGCCAACACTGAAGCTTTCTTT.

The V gene is TRBV4-3, the J gene TRBJ1-1; a weak D match, TRBD1 (6 bases). Germline assignment: CDR1 LGHNA and CDR2 YSLEER. Trimming left V 1 base short and J 1 base short, with 10 bases between. This CDR3 spans 15 amino acids. The CDR3 DNA is TGCGCCAGCAGCCAAGTTCGGACAGAGAACACTGAAGCTTTCTTT. It yields the protein CASSQVRTENTEAFF.

In the case of this clonotype: A much larger clone differs by one base, so this may be a read error. This chain links TRBV4-1 with TRBJ2-7, with D perhaps TRBD1 (6 bases). The CDR3 runs to 14 residues. The V gene's germline CDR1 is MGHRA and CDR2 YSYEKL. Here the CDR3 reads CASGQDPGVDEQYF. The CDR3 nucleotides are TGCGCCAGCGGCCAAGATCCAGGGGTGGACGAGCAGTACTTC.

The sample holds many counts of this clonotype. V gene TRBV13 combines with J gene TRBJ2-3, with TRBD1 matching 9 bases. Germline CDR1 PRHDT, CDR2 FYEKMQ (reference sequence). The CDR3 has 14 amino acids. V trimming: 5 bases; J trimming: 14 bases; junction bases outside the gene matches: 14. The CDR3 is CASSPTGGALPWYF. The CDR3 DNA is TGTGCCAGCAGCCCCACAGGGGGCGCGTTGCCCTGGTATTTT.

This clonotype occurred a few times. V and J are TRBV27 and TRBJ2-1, with 9 bases aligning to TRBD2. V dropped 4 bases and J dropped 6; count of bases not matched to a gene: 4. Germline assignment: CDR1 MNHEY and CDR2 SMNVEV (reference sequence). This CDR3 spans 14 amino acids. The CDR3: CASSYSGGRNEQFF. The CDR3 DNA follows: TGTGCCAGCAGTTATAGCGGGGGCCGCAATGAGCAGTTCTTC.

With respect to this clonotype: Since a much larger clone is just one base distant, this may be a read error. The rearrangement links TRBV28 to TRBJ2-1; 8 bases are a match to TRBD2. The CDR3 has 15 residues. The germline V gene has CDR1 MDHEN and CDR2 SYDVKM. CDR3 amino acids: CASSFPRAGDNEQLF. The CDR3 region has the DNA TGTGCCAGCAGTTTCCCCCGAGCGGGAGACAATGAGCAGCTCTTC.

About this clonotype itself: A much larger clone lies a single base off, so this may be a read error. The chain joins TRBV6-5 to TRBJ1-1; 7 positions agree with TRBD1. The CDR3 length is 13 residues. With V trimmed by 0 bases and J by 10 bases, 5 bases remained unmatched. Germline V gene sequence: CDR1 MNHEY, CDR2 SVGAGI. This CDR3 is CASSYSGQAGAFF. DNA of the CDR3: TGTGCCAGCAGTTACTCCGGACAGGCGGGAGCTTTCTTT.

This clonotype was recorded many times. The chain couples TRBV4-1 to TRBJ1-1; a weak D match, TRBD1 (5 bases). Trimming took 4 bases from V and 4 from J, leaving 10 bases between them. The CDR3 runs 13 residues. Germline V gene sequence: CDR1 MGHRA, CDR2 YSYEKL. CDR3 protein: CASSPTAPTEAFF. The DNA of the CDR3 is TGCGCCAGCAGCCCGACAGCCCCCACTGAAGCTTTCTTT.

As concerns this clonotype: A much larger clonotype is one base distant, so this may be a read error. V and J are TRBV6-2 or TRBV6-3 and TRBJ2-1; tentatively, D is TRBD1 (5 bases). V lost 8 bases and J 9 bases, leaving 11 bases between the germline ends. Per the germline V gene, CDR1 is MNHEY and CDR2 is SVGEGT. The CDR3 is 11 residues long. CDR3 amino acids: CASLQGSEQFF. The CDR3 DNA reads as TGTGCCAGCCTCCAGGGAAGTGAGCAGTTCTTC.

This clonotype was detected many times. CDR3 region: CASSQTGRTEAFF. CDR3 DNA sequence: TGCGCCAGCAGCCAAACCGGGCGGACTGAAGCTTTCTTT. J is TRBJ1-1 and V is TRBV4-3; no firm D call. Germline V gene data show CDR1 as LGHNA and CDR2 as YSLEER. The CDR3 has 13 amino acids. The V and J ends lost 2 bases and 5 bases respectively, with 9 bases between them.

This clonotype was seen repeatedly, ten times or more. The rearrangement uses TRBV19 and TRBJ1-5, with TRBD1 matching over 7 bases. CDR3 length: 12 residues. From germline, CDR1 is LNHDA and CDR2 SQIVND (reference sequence). The CDR3 is CAAQGQGQPQHF. The CDR3 DNA is TGTGCGGCACAGGGGCAGGGTCAGCCCCAGCATTTT. Filled out from reference TRBV19 and TRBJ1-5, the complete variable domain reads DGGITQSPKYLFRKEGQNVTLSCEQNLNHDAMYWYRQDPGQGLRLIYYSQIVNDFQKGDIAEGYSVSREKKESFPLTVTSAQKNPTAFYLCAAQGQGQPQHFGDGTRLSIL.

This clonotype was counted a few times. This chain joins TRBV4-1 and TRBJ1-4; D is ambiguous. Germline-derived CDR1 and CDR2 are MGHRA and YSYEKL. CDR3 size: 15 residues. Deletions cut 1 base from V and 4 bases from J, with 10 bases between. The CDR3: CASSQGPRVNEKLFF. The CDR3 nucleotides read TGCGCCAGCAGCCAAGGACCAAGGGTTAATGAAAAACTGTTTTTT.

This clonotype was seen a few times. This chain joins TRBV19 and TRBJ2-2; TRBD2 aligns across 11 bases. Trimming at V came to 4 bases and at J to 5 bases, leaving 6 bases not matched to a gene. The germline V gene has CDR1 LNHDA and CDR2 SQIVND (reference sequence). This CDR3 contains 16 residues. The CDR3 sequence: CASSTTSGSFTGELFF. CDR3 in DNA: TGTGCCAGTAGTACCACTAGCGGGAGTTTTACCGGGGAGCTGTTTTTT.

V and J are TRBV2 and TRBJ2-7; perhaps TRBD1 as D (6 bases). V was pared by 6 bases and J by 2 bases, with 14 bases between. CDR1 is SNHLY, CDR2 FYNNEI, per germline. This CDR3 is 14 amino acids long. In DNA, the CDR3 is TGTGCCAGCAGCAAACCAGGGGATACCTACGAGCAGTACTTC. This encodes CASSKPGDTYEQYF.